A selection of T cell receptor beta chains follows, all from one sample in a study of T cells in Graves' hyperthyroidism and ophthalmopathy. TCRdb passed the multiplex PCR reads through MiXCR, listing each CDR3 protein once. Of fewer than 550,000 distinct CDR3 sequences in the sample, around a quarter are singletons; the top ten hold 10% to 12%. Sample: blood. The receptors shown here come from a woman aged 25-40 years with Graves' ophthalmopathy. CDR3s include the opening cysteine and the closing phenylalanine or tryptophan. Each record gives: CDR3 length, J gene, V gene, clone size, CDR3 protein. Expanded clones are given a class, and other clones once, few, many or no size at all.

>14|TRBJ1-2|TRBV12-3/TRBV12-4|many
CASSPSTGTYGYTF
>17|TRBJ2-4|TRBV28|many
CASSLFQLAGERDIQYF
>15|TRBJ1-3|TRBV11-2|few
CASSLGAQGRDTIYF
>11|TRBJ1-2|TRBV30|many
CAWTPNYGYTF
>16|TRBJ2-7|TRBV6-2/TRBV6-3|.
CASSYPRQGNSYEQYF
>15|TRBJ1-5|TRBV20-1|many
CIDRGGFSGNQPQHF
>17|TRBJ2-4|TRBV6-1|.
CASSTLQGDGAKNIQYF
>15|TRBJ1-4|TRBV11-2|many
CASSQGREGSEKLFF
>13|TRBJ2-7|TRBV30|.
CAWSLDIAYEQYF
>16|TRBJ1-2|TRBV20-1|.
CSDRPRDRGGGYGYTF
>14|TRBJ1-1|TRBV30|many
CAWSVHSMNTEAFF
>12|TRBJ2-6|TRBV6-1|many
CASVSGANVLTF
>15|TRBJ1-1|TRBV4-1|many
CASSQVESEGTEAFF
>14|TRBJ1-5|TRBV2|few
CASSEAHRNQPQHF
>14|TRBJ2-7|TRBV18|many
CASSPRNINYEQYF
>16|TRBJ1-2|TRBV7-8|many
CASSLGPGLAGGGYTF
>14|TRBJ1-2|TRBV2|many
CASRRQAILQGYTF
>16|TRBJ1-3|TRBV28|many
CASSSVRANSGNTIYF
>14|TRBJ1-4|TRBV2|many
CASSERREREKLFF
>12|TRBJ1-2|TRBV7-9|many
CASRSGFYGYTF
>13|TRBJ1-1|TRBV6-1|few
CASREGLNTEAFF
>16|TRBJ1-2|TRBV5-5|.
CASSLVSGPSSYGYTF
>15|TRBJ1-1|TRBV19|many
CASSTQLGPGAEAFF
>13|TRBJ2-7|TRBV14|.
CASSQAGGREQYF
>14|TRBJ2-7|TRBV3-1|once
CASSRASGIYEQYF
>12|TRBJ2-7|TRBV12-3/TRBV12-4|many
CASSFAGDEQYF
>14|TRBJ2-7|TRBV3-1|many
CASSQGPLSYEQYF
>14|TRBJ2-7|TRBV6-5|few
CASSRTRDNYEQYF
>16|TRBJ2-2|TRBV4-1|few
CASSQGQGKNTGELFF
>14|TRBJ1-5|TRBV27|few
CASSLSGGSQPQHF
>16|TRBJ1-3|TRBV6-5|once
CASSHEVTLPGNTIYF
>20|TRBJ2-7|TRBV4-1|many
CASSQSITGGGGLAGLEQYF
>15|TRBJ2-3|TRBV7-8|few
CASSSPQLSTDTQYF
>13|TRBJ1-1|TRBV28|.
CASSKPDRGGAFF
>15|TRBJ2-2|TRBV6-2/TRBV6-3|many
CASTFDSLLSGELFF
>17|TRBJ1-1|TRBV20-1|.
CSAREVRASGRNTEAFF
>13|TRBJ1-3|TRBV12-3/TRBV12-4|few
CASRAVLRNTIYF